This T cell receptor beta chain was observed in a study of T-cell reconstitution after alpha-beta-depleted transplantation in children. Unique molecular identifiers tagged the TCRbeta library. TCRdb reanalysed the PCR reads using MiXCR and keeps one entry per CDR3 protein. The data show some 200,000 distinct CDR3 sequences, about a tenth seen once. This clonotype has only a few counts. Trimming pared 0 bases from V and 6 bases from J, leaving 13 bases between. Germline assignment: CDR1 SGHRS and CDR2 YFSETQ. The CDR3 totals 15 residues. Sequencing used PBMCs, obtained before TCRalphabeta/CD19-depleted stem cell transplant. The sequence came from a child younger than two with acute myeloid leukemia, due to receive a stem cell transplant. The chain has TRBV5-1 and TRBJ2-1, with D perhaps matching TRBD2 (6 bases). In DNA, the CDR3 is TGCGCCAGCAGCTTGGCTCTCGGGGGTGGCAATGAGCAGTTCTTC. It yields the protein CASSLALGGGNEQFF.